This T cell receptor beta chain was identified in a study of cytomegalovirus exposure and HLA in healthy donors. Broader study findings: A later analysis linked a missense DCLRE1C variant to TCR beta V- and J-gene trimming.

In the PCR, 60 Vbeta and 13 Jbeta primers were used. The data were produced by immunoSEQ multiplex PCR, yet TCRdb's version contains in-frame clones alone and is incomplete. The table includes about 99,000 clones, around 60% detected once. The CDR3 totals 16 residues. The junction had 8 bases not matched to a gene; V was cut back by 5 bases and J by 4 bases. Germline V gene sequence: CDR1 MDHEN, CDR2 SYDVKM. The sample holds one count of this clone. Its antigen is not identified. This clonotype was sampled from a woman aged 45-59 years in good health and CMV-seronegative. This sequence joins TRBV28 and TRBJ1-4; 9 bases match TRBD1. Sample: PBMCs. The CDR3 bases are TGTGCCAGCAGTCTTTTAGGGACAGGGCATAATGAAAAACTGTTTTTT. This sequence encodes CASSLLGTGHNEKLFF.